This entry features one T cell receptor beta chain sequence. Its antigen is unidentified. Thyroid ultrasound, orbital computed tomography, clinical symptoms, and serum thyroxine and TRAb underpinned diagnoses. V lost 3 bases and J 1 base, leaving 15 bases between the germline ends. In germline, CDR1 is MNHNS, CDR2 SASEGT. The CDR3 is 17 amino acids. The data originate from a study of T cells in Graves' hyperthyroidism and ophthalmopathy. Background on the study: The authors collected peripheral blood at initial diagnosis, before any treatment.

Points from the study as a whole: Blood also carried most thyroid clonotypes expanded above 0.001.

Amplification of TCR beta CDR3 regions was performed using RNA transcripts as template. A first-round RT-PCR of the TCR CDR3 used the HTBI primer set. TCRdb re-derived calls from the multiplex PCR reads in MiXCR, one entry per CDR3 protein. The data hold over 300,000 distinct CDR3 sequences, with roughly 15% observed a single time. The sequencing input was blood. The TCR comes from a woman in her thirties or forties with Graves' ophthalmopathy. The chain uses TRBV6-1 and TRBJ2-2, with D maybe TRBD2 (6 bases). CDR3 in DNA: TGTGCCAGCAGTGAGCCACTTAGCGGCTTGAACACCGGGGAGCTGTTTTTT. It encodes CASSEPLSGLNTGELFF.